This T cell receptor (beta chain) was sequenced in a study of blood T cell repertoires in COVID-19. Study background: COVID-19 samples, acute and convalescent, were from the United States, Italy and Spain. From T cells, B-cell-depleted T cells, or PBMCs came the material, which was cDNA or gDNA.

Original processing methods: The assay estimated nucleated cells by amplifying reference gene primers. The protocol was immunoSEQ multiplex PCR, while the TCRdb copy is restricted to in-frame clones and leaves out a portion. V and J calls and clone size follow that table, whereas D and trimming were derived from the DNA. Found here are more than 300,000 clones, 87% of them singletons; the top ten hold under 11%. The CDR3 runs 13 residues. J gave up 7 bases and V 10 bases, and 6 bases lay outside the gene matches. Germline CDR1 and CDR2: KGHDR and SFDVKD. Seattle's cohort entered during active infection and was followed longitudinally.

The TCR was taken from a woman aged 30 to 39 with COVID-19, enrolled during active disease. The sequenced sample was peripheral blood. The V gene is TRBV24-1, the J gene TRBJ2-1; 10 bases are a match to TRBD2. In DNA form, the CDR3 reads TGTGCCACGTCGATTAGCGGGAGGAATGAGCAGTTCTTC. Encoded protein: CATSISGRNEQFF.